This TCR beta chain was identified during a study of shared clonotypes between healthy human individuals. Naive CD8 isolation took CD45RO-negative cells positively selected for CCR7 and excluded terminally differentiated effector memory CD45RA+ cells. Every one of the donors was a Caucasian adult that lived in Nashville, Tennessee. Study outcomes and limitations: A handful of donors showed sharing of 4.5% to 6% of naive CD4 clonotypes. Generation probabilities of non-shared clonotypes were lower (relative to those shared by all four donors). The authors sampled blood alone, and tissue repertoires likely differ.

A single count supports this clone. Its antigen is not known. Here immunoSEQ multiplex PCR was the method, and the copy in TCRdb shows in-frame clones only, minus some. The sample has 500,000 to 700,000 clones, approximately 95% seen once. From germline, CDR1 is SGHAT and CDR2 FQNNGV. The CDR3 runs 14 residues. Deletions cut 2 bases from V and 6 bases from J, with 13 bases between. Material: naive CD8+ T cells sorted from blood. J is TRBJ1-2 and V is TRBV11-2; D gene unclear. The clonotype comes from a woman aged 30 to 39 in good health. The CDR3 nucleotides read TGTGCCAGCAGCTTAAATGGGGTAACGGATGGCTACACCTTC. This sequence encodes CASSLNGVTDGYTF.